The clone carrying this T cell receptor beta chain turned up a few times. Germline V gene sequence: CDR1 MGHRA, CDR2 YSYEKL. This CDR3 has 14 residues. The V segment lost 5 bases and the J segment 5 bases; nucleotides outside the gene matches: 6. These data belong to a study of blood T cell repertoires in COVID-19. Study information: Acute and convalescent COVID-19 specimens originated in the United States, Italy and Spain. PBMCs, B-cell-depleted T cells, or T cells provided the cDNA or gDNA that made up the material.

Per the original methods: By means of reference gene primer amplification, nucleated cell counts were estimated. Clones were read by immunoSEQ multiplex PCR, and TCRdb kept only the in-frame ones, dropping some. That table supplies the V and J calls and clone size; D and trimming were determined from the DNA. The table shows approximately 240,000 clones, with approximately 83% occurring only once. Sequenced sample: peripheral blood. The chain uses TRBV4-1 and TRBJ2-5; 9 positions match TRBD2. The clonotype originates from a woman aged 25 to 39 who had recovered from COVID-19. CDR3 protein: CASSSSGARETQYF. CDR3 DNA sequence: TGCGCCAGCAGCTCTAGCGGGGCCAGGGAGACCCAGTACTTC.